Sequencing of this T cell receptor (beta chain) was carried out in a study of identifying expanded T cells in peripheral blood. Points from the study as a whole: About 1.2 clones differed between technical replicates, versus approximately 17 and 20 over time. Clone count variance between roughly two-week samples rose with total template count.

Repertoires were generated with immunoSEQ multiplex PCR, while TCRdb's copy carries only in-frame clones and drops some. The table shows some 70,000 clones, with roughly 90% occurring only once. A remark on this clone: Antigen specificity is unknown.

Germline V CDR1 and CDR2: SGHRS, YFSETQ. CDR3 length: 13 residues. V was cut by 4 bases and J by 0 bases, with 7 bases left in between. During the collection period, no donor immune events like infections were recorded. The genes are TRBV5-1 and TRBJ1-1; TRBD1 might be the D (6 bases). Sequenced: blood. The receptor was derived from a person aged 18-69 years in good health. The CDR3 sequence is CASSGGLNTEAFF. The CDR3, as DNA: TGCGCCAGCAGCGGGGGCTTGAACACTGAAGCTTTCTTT.